This T cell receptor (beta chain) was profiled in a study of TIL therapy for anti-PD-1-resistant metastatic lung cancer. Background on the study: Median tumor mutation burden was 1.5 mutations per megabase.

Sequencing used immunoSEQ v3. Sequencing was performed with immunoSEQ multiplex PCR; in TCRdb, only in-frame clones are kept and a portion is missing. Of 95,000 or so clones listed, 65% were seen once; the top ten hold roughly 9.7%. Time point reported: pre-treatment sample, taken before nivolumab and TIL therapy. Pleural nodules or supraclavicular lymph nodes made up most of the excised metastases sampled. Adults with stage 4 NSCLC were enrolled in a phase I trial. The CDR3 contains 13 residues. Per the germline V gene, CDR1 is SGHAT and CDR2 is FQNNGV. Between the trimmed V and J ends, which lost 4 bases and 9 bases, there was a span of 16 bases.

The source of this sequence is a person between 30 and 79 years old with non-small cell lung cancer. The chain has TRBV11-2 and TRBJ2-7, with a weak D call TRBD1 (6 bases). Sequenced here: tumor tissue, sampled at baseline. DNA of the CDR3: TGTGCCAGCAGCTCCATTACAGGGAAGGGGCAGTACTTC. This translates into CASSSITGKGQYF.